The rows below give T cell receptor beta chains drawn from one sample of a study of Ad26.COV2.S vaccination and SARS-CoV-2 variants. Generated by immunoSEQ multiplex PCR, the TCRdb table keeps only in-frame clones and is missing some. The data contain some 340,000 clones, around 85% of them singletons. This specimen consisted of peripheral blood, obtained in a trial of Ad26.COV2.S vaccine versus placebo. These receptors came from a person between 18 and 60 years old who received the Ad26.COV2.S COVID-19 vaccine or a placebo. Each CDR3 is given with its conserved first and last residue. D genes are given only for firm matches. Part of the rows lack a size; the others show once, few, many or a class for expanded clones.

v_gene: TRBV14
j_gene: TRBJ2-7
abundance: .
d_gene: TRBD2
CDR3nt: TGTGCCAGCAGCCAAGTGAGCGGGGGGCCCTACGAGCAGTACTTC
CDR3aa: CASSQVSGGPYEQYF

v_gene: TRBV5-1
j_gene: TRBJ1-1
abundance: .
d_gene: .
CDR3nt: TGCGCCAGCAGCCCAGACATCAACACTGAAGCTTTCTTT
CDR3aa: CASSPDINTEAFF

v_gene: TRBV28
j_gene: TRBJ1-4
abundance: .
d_gene: .
CDR3nt: TGTGCCAGCAGTACCTCGGGCTTTACGAATGAAAAACTGTTTTTT
CDR3aa: CASSTSGFTNEKLFF

v_gene: TRBV18
j_gene: TRBJ2-7
abundance: .
d_gene: .
CDR3nt: TGTGCCAGCTCACCGGACCCGTACGAGCAGTACTTC
CDR3aa: CASSPDPYEQYF

v_gene: TRBV3-1/TRBV3-2
j_gene: TRBJ2-2
abundance: .
d_gene: .
CDR3nt: TGTGCCAGCAGCCAAGGCCACACCGGGGAGCTGTTTTTT
CDR3aa: CASSQGHTGELFF

v_gene: TRBV15
j_gene: TRBJ1-5
abundance: once
d_gene: .
CDR3nt: TGTGCCACCAGCAGAACCGGGGGATTGAGCAATCAGCCCCAGCATTTT
CDR3aa: CATSRTGGLSNQPQHF

v_gene: TRBV4-2
j_gene: TRBJ2-1
abundance: .
d_gene: .
CDR3nt: TGTGCCAGCAGCCCCAGCTCCAGGACCTACAATGAGCAGTTCTTC
CDR3aa: CASSPSSRTYNEQFF

v_gene: TRBV5-4
j_gene: TRBJ2-1
abundance: .
d_gene: .
CDR3nt: TGTGCCAGCAGCCCCAGGGCGTCGAACAATGAGCAGTTCTTC
CDR3aa: CASSPRASNNEQFF

v_gene: TRBV5-6
j_gene: TRBJ1-4
abundance: once
d_gene: .
CDR3nt: TGTGCCAGCAGCTTGGAAGGATCCAGGGGATCTAATGAAAAACTGTTTTTT
CDR3aa: CASSLEGSRGSNEKLFF

v_gene: TRBV7-2
j_gene: TRBJ1-4
abundance: few
d_gene: .
CDR3nt: TGTGCCAGCAGCTTAGGTGGGGGGACTAATGAAAAACTGTTTTTT
CDR3aa: CASSLGGGTNEKLFF

v_gene: TRBV27
j_gene: TRBJ1-1
abundance: .
d_gene: .
CDR3nt: TGTGCCAGCAGTAATGCTATGAACACTGAAGCTTTCTTT
CDR3aa: CASSNAMNTEAFF

v_gene: TRBV7-9
j_gene: TRBJ2-7
abundance: .
d_gene: TRBD1
CDR3nt: TGTGCCAGCAGCCCGGGACAGGTGGGGCAGTACTTC
CDR3aa: CASSPGQVGQYF

v_gene: TRBV27
j_gene: TRBJ1-5
abundance: .
d_gene: .
CDR3nt: TGTGCCAGCAGGAGTTCTGGGGCTAGGAGCAATCAGCCCCAGCATTTT
CDR3aa: CASRSSGARSNQPQHF

v_gene: TRBV18
j_gene: TRBJ2-1
abundance: once
d_gene: .
CDR3nt: TGTGCCAGCTCACCACGACAGGATGAGCAGTTCTTC
CDR3aa: CASSPRQDEQFF

v_gene: TRBV11-3
j_gene: TRBJ2-2
abundance: few
d_gene: .
CDR3nt: TGTGCCAGCAGCTTAGCCAACATGCCCGGGGAGCTGTTTTTT
CDR3aa: CASSLANMPGELFF

v_gene: TRBV7-3
j_gene: TRBJ1-1
abundance: .
d_gene: .
CDR3nt: TGTGCCAGCAGCTTAACGTCGGCCGGTTTAAATGAAGCTTTCTTT
CDR3aa: CASSLTSAGLNEAFF

v_gene: TRBV19
j_gene: TRBJ2-1
abundance: .
d_gene: .
CDR3nt: TGTGCCAGTAGTATAGTGGCACAGCTTTACAATGAGCAGTTCTTC
CDR3aa: CASSIVAQLYNEQFF

v_gene: TRBV28
j_gene: TRBJ1-2
abundance: .
d_gene: TRBD1
CDR3nt: TGTGCCAGCAGTCCAACCGAAGACAGGGGGCACGGCTACACCTTC
CDR3aa: CASSPTEDRGHGYTF

v_gene: TRBV7-2
j_gene: TRBJ2-2
abundance: .
d_gene: TRBD2
CDR3nt: TGTGCCAGCAGCCCCCTAGCGGGGGGCGTCACCGGGGAGCTGTTTTTT
CDR3aa: CASSPLAGGVTGELFF

v_gene: TRBV6-5
j_gene: TRBJ1-4
abundance: .
d_gene: .
CDR3nt: TGTGCCAGCAGTCGGGAAACTAATGAAAAACTGTTTTTT
CDR3aa: CASSRETNEKLFF

v_gene: TRBV3-1/TRBV3-2
j_gene: TRBJ1-2
abundance: .
d_gene: .
CDR3nt: TGTGCCAGCAGCCAACAACAGGGTACCTATGGCTACACCTTC
CDR3aa: CASSQQQGTYGYTF

v_gene: TRBV19
j_gene: TRBJ1-6
abundance: .
d_gene: .
CDR3nt: TGTGCCAGTAGTATATCGAGTTCACCCCTCCACTTT
CDR3aa: CASSISSSPLHF

v_gene: TRBV7-9
j_gene: TRBJ2-5
abundance: .
d_gene: TRBD1
CDR3nt: TGTGCCAGCAGACGAGACAGGGGACAAGAGACCCAGTACTTC
CDR3aa: CASRRDRGQETQYF

v_gene: TRBV2
j_gene: TRBJ2-2
abundance: .
d_gene: .
CDR3nt: TGTGCCAGCAGTCTAAATCAGGGGAACACCGGGGAGCTGTTTTTT
CDR3aa: CASSLNQGNTGELFF

v_gene: TRBV7-9
j_gene: TRBJ1-2
abundance: .
d_gene: .
CDR3nt: TGTGCCAGCAGCTTAGCAATCGTGAATGGCTACACCTTC
CDR3aa: CASSLAIVNGYTF

v_gene: TRBV7-8
j_gene: TRBJ1-3
abundance: .
d_gene: .
CDR3nt: TGTGCCAGCAGCTTAGTTAGGCATGCCTCTGGAAACACCATATATTTT
CDR3aa: CASSLVRHASGNTIYF

v_gene: TRBV24-1
j_gene: TRBJ2-2
abundance: few
d_gene: .
CDR3nt: TGTGCCACCAGCCAACAGGGTACCGGGGAGCTGTTTTTT
CDR3aa: CATSQQGTGELFF

v_gene: TRBV19
j_gene: TRBJ1-2
abundance: .
d_gene: .
CDR3nt: TGTGCCAGTAGTATTGGGGGGAAGACAGACTATGGCTACACCTTC
CDR3aa: CASSIGGKTDYGYTF

v_gene: TRBV3-1/TRBV3-2
j_gene: TRBJ1-6
abundance: few
d_gene: .
CDR3nt: TGTGCCAGCAGCCCGGACAGAGGCGCACCCCTCCACTTT
CDR3aa: CASSPDRGAPLHF

v_gene: TRBV10-3
j_gene: TRBJ1-3
abundance: .
d_gene: .
CDR3nt: TGTGCCACCAATATAGGGACCTCCTCTGGAAACACCATATATTTT
CDR3aa: CATNIGTSSGNTIYF

v_gene: TRBV11-2
j_gene: TRBJ2-1
abundance: .
d_gene: .
CDR3nt: TGTGCCAGCAGCTTAGTTGGAGGTTGGGGGATTAACAATGAGCAGTTCTTC
CDR3aa: CASSLVGGWGINNEQFF

v_gene: TRBV7-3
j_gene: TRBJ1-2
abundance: .
d_gene: TRBD1
CDR3nt: TGTGCCAGCAGCCCCGACAGGGCCGGCGGCTACACCTTC
CDR3aa: CASSPDRAGGYTF

v_gene: TRBV12-3/TRBV12-4
j_gene: TRBJ2-7
abundance: .
d_gene: .
CDR3nt: TGTGCCAGCAGTCTGCGCGGGATCCACGAGCAGTACTTC
CDR3aa: CASSLRGIHEQYF

v_gene: TRBV6-6
j_gene: TRBJ1-4
abundance: .
d_gene: .
CDR3nt: TGTGCCAGCAGTTACTCTGGGGCGGATGGCGAAAAACTGTTTTTT
CDR3aa: CASSYSGADGEKLFF

v_gene: TRBV9
j_gene: TRBJ2-2
abundance: once
d_gene: .
CDR3nt: TGTGCCAGCAGCATGGGAGGATCCCCGAGGTTGGAGCTGTTTTTT
CDR3aa: CASSMGGSPRLELFF

v_gene: TRBV6-5
j_gene: TRBJ1-2
abundance: once
d_gene: .
CDR3nt: TGTGCCAGCAGTTACTCGTATCAGGGGTACTATGGCTACACCTTC
CDR3aa: CASSYSYQGYYGYTF

v_gene: TRBV7-9
j_gene: TRBJ1-6
abundance: .
d_gene: TRBD1
CDR3nt: TGTGCCAGCAGCCCAGGGACAGGGGAAGGCTCACCCCTCCACTTT
CDR3aa: CASSPGTGEGSPLHF

v_gene: TRBV6-1
j_gene: TRBJ1-2
abundance: few
d_gene: .
CDR3nt: TGTGCCAGCAGTGAGCGGAGGGAGGCTGGCTACACCTTC
CDR3aa: CASSERREAGYTF

v_gene: TRBV11-2
j_gene: TRBJ2-1
abundance: .
d_gene: .
CDR3nt: TGTGCCAGCAGCCCGAGTCGGGGGCCCTACTCCTACAATGAGCAGTTCTTC
CDR3aa: CASSPSRGPYSYNEQFF

v_gene: TRBV3-1/TRBV3-2
j_gene: TRBJ1-1
abundance: .
d_gene: .
CDR3nt: TGTGCCAGCAGCCAAGCGCTGAACACTGAAGCTTTCTTT
CDR3aa: CASSQALNTEAFF

v_gene: TRBV28
j_gene: TRBJ2-1
abundance: many
d_gene: .
CDR3nt: TGTGCCAGCAGCAACTCAAATCTGGGACGGTATTACAATGAGCAGTTCTTC
CDR3aa: CASSNSNLGRYYNEQFF

v_gene: TRBV7-8
j_gene: TRBJ2-7
abundance: .
d_gene: TRBD2
CDR3nt: TGTGCCAGCAGCTCTGCCTGGATAGCGGGGGGGACCTACGAGCAGTACTTC
CDR3aa: CASSSAWIAGGTYEQYF

v_gene: TRBV29-1
j_gene: TRBJ1-2
abundance: .
d_gene: TRBD1
CDR3nt: TGCAGCGGTTCCGGGACAGGAACCTATGGCTACACCTTC
CDR3aa: CSGSGTGTYGYTF

v_gene: TRBV18
j_gene: TRBJ2-7
abundance: once
d_gene: .
CDR3nt: TGTGCCAGCTCACTGGAGGGGGCGGGGGGCCCCTCCTACGAGCAGTACTTC
CDR3aa: CASSLEGAGGPSYEQYF

v_gene: TRBV27
j_gene: TRBJ2-5
abundance: .
d_gene: TRBD2
CDR3nt: TGTGCCAGCAGTACACGGACTAGCGGGGGGATCCCGTACCAAGAGACCCAGTACTTC
CDR3aa: CASSTRTSGGIPYQETQYF

v_gene: TRBV29-1
j_gene: TRBJ2-3
abundance: .
d_gene: .
CDR3nt: TGCAGCGTTTACCGGGGAGCAGATACGCAGTATTTT
CDR3aa: CSVYRGADTQYF

v_gene: TRBV18
j_gene: TRBJ2-7
abundance: few
d_gene: TRBD1
CDR3nt: TGTGCCAGCTCACCGCGGGACAGGCCCTACGAGCAGTACTTC
CDR3aa: CASSPRDRPYEQYF

v_gene: TRBV7-8
j_gene: TRBJ1-1
abundance: .
d_gene: .
CDR3nt: TGTGCCAGCAGTTTTCAAGGAGAGGCCACTGAAGCTTTCTTT
CDR3aa: CASSFQGEATEAFF

v_gene: TRBV19
j_gene: TRBJ2-7
abundance: .
d_gene: .
CDR3nt: TGTGCCAGTAGTTACAGGGTCTCCTACGAGCAGTACTTC
CDR3aa: CASSYRVSYEQYF

v_gene: TRBV6-5
j_gene: TRBJ1-5
abundance: once
d_gene: .
CDR3nt: TGTGCCAGCAAAATGACTTCCAATCAGCCCCAGCATTTT
CDR3aa: CASKMTSNQPQHF

v_gene: TRBV28
j_gene: TRBJ1-5
abundance: .
d_gene: TRBD1
CDR3nt: TGTGCCAGCTTTAGCCCAGGGGGCTCCCTTAGCAATCAGCCCCAGCATTTT
CDR3aa: CASFSPGGSLSNQPQHF

v_gene: TRBV7-6
j_gene: TRBJ2-1
abundance: .
d_gene: .
CDR3nt: TGTGCCAGCAGCTTAAAGGCAGACTACAATGAGCAGTTCTTC
CDR3aa: CASSLKADYNEQFF

v_gene: TRBV25-1
j_gene: TRBJ1-4
abundance: .
d_gene: .
CDR3nt: TGTGCCAGCAGTGATGAGGGGCGACGAGAAAAACTGTTTTTT
CDR3aa: CASSDEGRREKLFF

v_gene: TRBV11-2
j_gene: TRBJ2-3
abundance: .
d_gene: .
CDR3nt: TGTGCCAGCAGCTCCGGAAACTGGGACCCCACGGATACGCAGTATTTT
CDR3aa: CASSSGNWDPTDTQYF

v_gene: TRBV30
j_gene: TRBJ2-5
abundance: .
d_gene: TRBD2
CDR3nt: TGTGCCTGGAGTGGGACTAGTCCGGAGACCCAGTACTTC
CDR3aa: CAWSGTSPETQYF